Following are 17 T cell receptor beta chains from one sample sequenced in a study of cytomegalovirus exposure and HLA in healthy donors. The PCR was carried out with 60 Vbeta primers and 13 Jbeta primers. Clones were read by immunoSEQ multiplex PCR, and TCRdb kept only the in-frame ones, dropping some. The sample comprises more than 95,000 clones, around 80% of which are singletons, and approximately 10% rests with the top ten. The material sequenced was PBMCs. The receptors derive from a man aged 30 to 39 in good health and CMV-seropositive.

Here the CDR3 DNA reads TGTGCCAGCAGTAGACAGGGTTCCCTTAATGAAAAACTGTTTTTT. Amino acids: CASSRQGSLNEKLFF. The J gene is TRBJ1-4, the V gene TRBV2; TRBD1 agrees at 7 bases. The V segment lost 5 bases and the J segment 4 bases; nucleotides outside the gene matches: 7. Germline V gene data show CDR1 as SNHLY and CDR2 as FYNNEI. This CDR3 region has 15 residues. Full variable domain (rest looked up from reference TRBV2 and TRBJ1-4): EPEVTQTPSHQVTQMGQEVILRCVPISNHLYFYWYRQILGQKVEFLVSFYNNEISEKSEIFDDQFSVERPDGSNFTLKIRSTKLEDSAMYFCASSRQGSLNEKLFFGSGTQLSVL.

This chain connects TRBV27 to TRBJ1-1; D is possibly TRBD1 (5 bases). The germline CDR1 and CDR2 sequences are MNHEY and SMNVEV (reference sequence). The length of the CDR3 is 16 residues. Between the trimmed V and J ends, which lost 3 bases and 3 bases, there was a span of 17 bases. The CDR3 spells CASSLEAGRWDTEAFF. The CDR3 coding sequence is TGTGCCAGCAGTTTGGAAGCGGGACGGTGGGACACTGAAGCTTTCTTT.

DNA for the CDR3: TGCGCCAGCAGCCTGGCGACAGGGACAAGCACAGATACGCAGTATTTT. It specifies CASSLATGTSTDTQYF. V gene TRBV4-1 combines with J gene TRBJ2-3; 7 bases line up with TRBD1. The CDR3 has 16 amino acids. From germline, CDR1 is MGHRA and CDR2 YSYEKL. J was trimmed by 0 bases and V by 4 bases; bases with no gene match: 7.

The V and J genes are TRBV6-5 and TRBJ2-7; 7 nucleotides align to TRBD1. V lost 6 bases to trimming and J lost 1 base; unmatched junction nucleotides: 9. This CDR3 region has 15 residues. Germline CDR1 reads MNHEY; CDR2 reads SVGAGI. The DNA of the CDR3 is TGTGCCAGCAGCCTATACCCGGGACAGTCCTACGAGCAGTACTTC. Amino acids: CASSLYPGQSYEQYF.

This chain joins TRBV4-3 and TRBJ2-5; 11 bases fit TRBD1. J lost 1 base, V lost 3 bases, and 7 bases had no gene match. CDR3 length: 17 residues. CDR1 LGHNA and CDR2 YSLEER come from the germline V gene. The CDR3 DNA sequence: TGCGCCAGCAGCCAGGGGCCAGGGACAGGGGGCCAAGAGACCCAGTACTTC. It is translated as CASSQGPGTGGQETQYF.

This clone appeared a few times. The genes are TRBV5-1 and TRBJ2-7, with D perhaps matching TRBD2 (5 bases). Trimming stripped 4 bases from V and 2 bases from J, with 13 bases between. CDR1 is SGHRS, CDR2 YFSETQ, per germline. The CDR3 contains 14 residues. CDR3 bases: TGCGCCAGCAGCCTTATGGACTCTACCTACGAGCAGTACTTC. This codes for CASSLMDSTYEQYF.

The chain combines TRBV30 with TRBJ2-7; the match to TRBD1 covers 8 bases. The V and J ends lost 2 bases and 10 bases, in that order; junction bases with no gene match: 13. The germline V gene encodes CDR1 GTSNPN and CDR2 SVGIG (reference sequence). CDR3 length: 14 amino acids. The CDR3 nucleotides read TGTGCCTGGAGTACCGGACAGGGTGGAGGGGAACAGTACTTC. Residues: CAWSTGQGGGEQYF.

The chain has TRBV5-1 and TRBJ2-1; 7 nucleotides match TRBD1. This CDR3 is built from 15 residues. V lost 0 bases to trimming and J lost 7 bases; unmatched junction nucleotides: 7. Germline V gives CDR1 SGHRS, CDR2 YFSETQ. The CDR3 nucleotides are TGCGCCAGCAGCTTGGTGGCAGGGGGTGGGAATGAGCAGTTCTTC. As protein: CASSLVAGGGNEQFF.

The rearrangement joins TRBV5-4 to TRBJ2-6, with TRBD2 matching over 8 bases. Germline values: CDR1 SGHNT, CDR2 YYREEE (reference sequence). V trimming: 5 bases; J trimming: 0 bases; junction bases outside the gene matches: 7. This CDR3 is built from 17 residues. The CDR3 coding sequence is TGTGCCAGCAGTCCGACTAGCGTAGGCTCTGGGGCCAACGTCCTGACTTTC. This sequence encodes CASSPTSVGSGANVLTF.

This clone was seen more than once but under ten times. The rearrangement joins TRBV27 to TRBJ2-5; D not resolved. The CDR3 totals 11 residues. In germline, CDR1 is MNHEY, CDR2 SMNVEV (reference sequence). V lost 5 bases, J lost 10 bases, and 11 bases lay in between. As DNA, the CDR3 is TGTGCCAGCAGTCACGACACCATCCAGTACTTC. It encodes CASSHDTIQYF.

The sample holds one count of this clone. J is TRBJ2-7 and V is TRBV13; D is perhaps TRBD1 (6 bases). The CDR3 contains 15 residues. Trimming took off 2 bases at V and 0 bases at J, with 11 bases between the two ends. The germline CDR1 and CDR2 sequences are PRHDT and FYEKMQ (reference sequence). CDR3 region: CASSLTAGVSYEQYF. The CDR3 nucleotides are TGTGCCAGCAGCTTAACCGCAGGGGTCTCCTACGAGCAGTACTTC. Drawing the rest from reference TRBV13 and TRBJ2-7, the complete variable domain is AAGVIQSPRHLIKEKRETATLKCYPIPRHDTVYWYQQGPGQDPQFLISFYEKMQSDKGSIPDRFSAQQFSDYHSELNMSSLELGDSALYFCASSLTAGVSYEQYFGPGTRLTVT.

The chain has TRBV27 and TRBJ1-1, with a tentative D call TRBD1 (5 bases). The V end was cut by 5 bases, the J end by 3 bases, with 19 bases between. The CDR3 extends over 16 amino acids. Germline V gene sequence: CDR1 MNHEY, CDR2 SMNVEV (reference sequence). The CDR3 loop reads CASSPFFWGSDTEAFF. CDR3 nucleotide sequence: TGTGCCAGCAGTCCTTTCTTTTGGGGCTCGGACACTGAAGCTTTCTTT.

The chain is built from TRBV6-1 and TRBJ2-7; 11 nucleotides line up with TRBD1. V lost 3 bases, J lost 2 bases, and 3 bases stayed unmatched. Looked up from germline, CDR1 is MNHNS and CDR2 is SASEGT. The CDR3 runs 15 residues. The CDR3 region is CASSDPGQGAYEQYF. For the CDR3, the DNA is TGTGCCAGCAGTGACCCGGGACAGGGGGCCTACGAGCAGTACTTC.

The rearrangement uses TRBV5-4 and TRBJ2-7; the match to TRBD1 covers 7 bases. The J segment lost 5 bases and the V segment lost 4 bases, leaving 15 bases of the junction unmatched. The CDR3 loop spans 16 amino acids. The V gene's germline CDR1 is SGHNT and CDR2 YYREEE (reference sequence). The CDR3 spells CASSQGQAQIRDEQYF. As DNA, the CDR3 is TGTGCCAGCAGCCAAGGACAGGCCCAGATTCGCGACGAGCAGTACTTC.

With respect to this clone: This specimen includes other DNA sequences encoding the same CDR3. The CDR3, as DNA: TGTGCCAGCACCCCCCTGTCCCATGAAAAACTGTTTTTT. Encoded protein: CASTPLSHEKLFF. The V and J genes are TRBV7-9 and TRBJ1-4; D is undetermined. Germline V gene lookup returns CDR1 SEHNR and CDR2 FQNEAQ (reference sequence). With 7 bases removed from V and 6 bases from J, the gap between germline ends came to 12 bases. The CDR3 contains 13 residues.

The rearrangement links TRBV19 to TRBJ2-2, with D possibly TRBD2 on 5 matching bases. This CDR3 region has 15 residues. The V end was cut by 7 bases, the J end by 4 bases, with 16 bases between. CDR1 and CDR2 (germline): LNHDA, SQIVND (reference sequence). CDR3 loop: CASKAEVFSTGELFF. For the CDR3, the DNA is TGTGCCAGTAAAGCGGAGGTCTTTTCCACCGGGGAGCTGTTTTTT. The full variable domain, in which reference TRBV19 and TRBJ2-2 provide the parts outside the CDR3, is DGGITQSPKYLFRKEGQNVTLSCEQNLNHDAMYWYRQDPGQGLRLIYYSQIVNDFQKGDIAEGYSVSREKKESFPLTVTSAQKNPTAFYLCASKAEVFSTGELFFGEGSRLTVL.

The chain combines TRBV10-3 with TRBJ1-3; no clear D gene. V lost 4 bases and J lost 0, with 4 bases in between. From germline, CDR1 is ENHRY and CDR2 SYGVKD. The CDR3 extends over 13 amino acids. CDR3 region: CAISAGSGNTIYF. The CDR3 region has the DNA TGTGCCATCAGTGCCGGCTCTGGAAACACCATATATTTT.